The rows below give T cell receptor beta chains drawn from one sample of a study of tumor-infiltrating lymphocytes in localized non-small cell lung cancer. Here immunoSEQ multiplex PCR was the method, and the copy in TCRdb shows in-frame clones only, minus some. The table records under 5,000 clones, more than 60% of them present only once. The sample consisted of uninvolved lung tissue not adjacent to the tumor. The origin of the receptors is a human donor with non-small cell lung cancer. Both conserved end residues are part of each CDR3. Fields, in order: clone size, V gene, D gene, J gene, CDR3 DNA, CDR3 protein. The D gene is left open where the match is weak. A clone size is listed for some rows: how often the clone was seen (once, few, many), or a class if it is expanded.

-	TRBV28	TRBD2	TRBJ2-1	TGTGCCAGCAGTTCCATGCGTCGCGGGGGAGGCTACAATGAGCAGTTCTTC	CASSSMRRGGGYNEQFF
few	TRBV25-1	TRBD1	TRBJ1-6	TGTGCCAGCAGTGGGGACAGATTTTCACCCCTCCACTTT	CASSGDRFSPLHF
-	TRBV6-6	-	TRBJ1-1	TGTGCCAGCTCGGGAGGAAACACTGAAGCTTTCTTT	CASSGGNTEAFF
-	TRBV7-9	-	TRBJ2-6	TGTGCCAGCAGCTTATTTCACCTCTGGGCCAACGTCCTGACTTTC	CASSLFHLWANVLTF
-	TRBV5-4	TRBD1	TRBJ2-7	TGTGCCAGCAGCTTGAACAGGGGATTGGAGCAGTACTTC	CASSLNRGLEQYF
-	TRBV5-1	-	TRBJ2-3	TGCGCCAGCAGAAGTGACAGTACAGATACGCAGTATTTT	CASRSDSTDTQYF
medium-sized	TRBV5-4	TRBD2	TRBJ2-5	TGTGCCAGCAGCTCCACTAGCGGGGGGGCAGGGGAGACCCAGTACTTC	CASSSTSGGAGETQYF
-	TRBV19	TRBD1	TRBJ1-3	TGTGCCAGTACTCGACAGGGGTCGAATGGAAACACCATATATTTT	CASTRQGSNGNTIYF
-	TRBV5-4	TRBD2	TRBJ2-2	TGTGCCAGCAGCCAGACTAGCGGGGGGGCCCTCACCGGGGAGCTGTTTTTT	CASSQTSGGALTGELFF
once	TRBV2	-	TRBJ2-7	TGTGCCAGCAGTGAAAACAGTTATACCTACGAGCAGTACTTC	CASSENSYTYEQYF
-	TRBV10-3	TRBD1	TRBJ2-7	TGTGCCAGCAGTGAAGTAGGGGGCGGGCCGTACGAGCAGTACTTC	CASSEVGGGPYEQYF
-	TRBV7-6	-	TRBJ2-2	TGTGCCAGCAGCTTAGAAGCTCTTACTCGAAGCCCGCGGGAGCTGTTTTTT	CASSLEALTRSPRELFF
-	TRBV5-1	-	TRBJ2-2	TGCGCCAGCAAGGGAGCGGGCACCGGGGAGCTGTTTTTT	CASKGAGTGELFF
-	TRBV19	-	TRBJ1-2	TGTGCCAGTAGTAAGGGGTACTATGGCTACACCTTC	CASSKGYYGYTF
-	TRBV7-8	-	TRBJ1-1	TGTGCCAGCAGCGCCCGGGACAAGAACACTGAAGCTTTCTTT	CASSARDKNTEAFF
-	TRBV21-1	-	TRBJ2-7	TGTGCCAGCAGCAAAGGACCCCACGGACATGCGCCTACGGAGCAGTACTTC	CASSKGPHGHAPTEQYF
medium-sized	TRBV7-2	TRBD2	TRBJ2-2	TGTGCCAGCAGCTTAGCTAGCGGGGGGGCCACCGGGGAGCTGTTTTTT	CASSLASGGATGELFF
large	TRBV11-3	TRBD1	TRBJ1-1	TGTGCCAGCAGCAAAAGCGGGACAGCGAACACTGAAGCTTTCTTT	CASSKSGTANTEAFF
-	TRBV6-5	TRBD2	TRBJ2-7	TGTGCCAGCAGCGACGCGGGGGGCTACGAGCAGTACTTC	CASSDAGGYEQYF
-	TRBV7-9	-	TRBJ2-1	TGTGCCAGCAGCCCCCAAGGACAGTCGCTAGGCAATGAGCAGTTCTTC	CASSPQGQSLGNEQFF
-	TRBV25-1	-	TRBJ1-5	TGTGCCAGCAGTGAGGGAAATCAGCCCCAGCATTTT	CASSEGNQPQHF
-	TRBV19	-	TRBJ1-1	TGTGCCAGTACCCCGCCTGGGCCAGGGAGCTTCCCCACTGAAGCTTTCTTT	CASTPPGPGSFPTEAFF
few	TRBV5-1	-	TRBJ2-7	TGCGCCAGCAGCGTGGATGAGATCGAGCAGTACTTC	CASSVDEIEQYF
-	TRBV6-5	-	TRBJ1-2	TGTGCCAGCAGTGCCTGGGGCACTGTCGGCTATGGCTACACCTTC	CASSAWGTVGYGYTF
few	TRBV7-3	-	TRBJ1-2	TGTGCCAGCAGCTTATCCGGAGGGACGGTGACTAATAACTATGGCTACACCTTC	CASSLSGGTVTNNYGYTF
few	TRBV4-2	-	TRBJ1-6	TGTGCCAGCAGCCGCTCCCTTAGCGATAATTCACCCCTCCACTTT	CASSRSLSDNSPLHF
-	TRBV7-8	-	TRBJ2-3	TGTGCCAGCAGCCTCAGACAGGATATTAGCACAGATACGCAGTATTTT	CASSLRQDISTDTQYF
-	TRBV11-3	-	TRBJ2-6	TGTGCCAGCAGCGCTAACTCAGGGGCTGGGGCCAACGTCCTGACTTTC	CASSANSGAGANVLTF
few	TRBV5-4	-	TRBJ2-7	TGTGCCAGCAGCCTAACCTCGGACAGCTACGAGCAGTACTTC	CASSLTSDSYEQYF
few	TRBV7-8	-	TRBJ2-7	TGTGCCAGCAGCTTAGTACCGTCCCGGGACCTTCCTTACGAGCAGTACTTC	CASSLVPSRDLPYEQYF
-	TRBV7-2	-	TRBJ2-7	TGTGCCAGCAGCCCAGGGTCCTACGAGCAGTACTTC	CASSPGSYEQYF
-	TRBV14	TRBD1	TRBJ2-7	TGTGCCAGCGGGACAGCCTCCTACGAGCAGTACTTC	CASGTASYEQYF
once	TRBV5-1	TRBD1	TRBJ1-6	TGCGCCAGCAGCTTGGCACCGGACAGGGGGGATTCACCCCTCCACTTT	CASSLAPDRGDSPLHF
-	TRBV15	-	TRBJ1-4	TGTGCCGCCCGGAGCGGAGGTGAAAAACTGTTTTTT	CAARSGGEKLFF
-	TRBV29-1	-	TRBJ2-3	TGCAGCGTTGAATCAGACCGAGATACGCAGTATTTT	CSVESDRDTQYF
medium-sized	TRBV7-9	TRBD1	TRBJ1-6	TGTGCCAGCAGCTTCGGACAGGAAAATTCACCCCTCCACTTT	CASSFGQENSPLHF
-	TRBV4-3	-	TRBJ2-6	TGCGCCAGCAGCCAAGACAGCTCTGGGGCCAACGTCCTGACTTTC	CASSQDSSGANVLTF
-	TRBV30	TRBD1	TRBJ1-6	TGTGCCGTCCGGGACAGGATCCGAGGGGGCACCCTCCACTTT	CAVRDRIRGGTLHF
-	TRBV5-4	-	TRBJ1-3	TGTGCCAGCAGCTTGGCGGGAACCTCTGGAAACACCATATATTTT	CASSLAGTSGNTIYF
-	TRBV30	-	TRBJ1-2	TGTGCCTGGAGTTATGCGGGCGGGTTTGGCTACACCTTC	CAWSYAGGFGYTF
-	TRBV19	-	TRBJ1-6	TGTGCCAGTGCACGGAGCTCCTATAATTCACCCCTCCACTTT	CASARSSYNSPLHF
-	TRBV7-2	-	TRBJ2-7	TGTGCCAGCAGCTTAAACCACGAGCAGTACTTC	CASSLNHEQYF
-	TRBV7-9	TRBD1	TRBJ1-6	TGTGCCAGCAGCTTTAGGGGGCTGGGAAATTCACCCCTCCACTTT	CASSFRGLGNSPLHF
few	TRBV30	-	TRBJ2-3	TGTGCCTGGAGCCCACTCTTGAGGGCGAGGTTGCCAGATACGCAGTATTTT	CAWSPLLRARLPDTQYF
once	TRBV7-8	TRBD1	TRBJ1-6	TGTGCCAGCAGCTTAGCGCCCCAGGGGGCGAAATCACCCCTCCACTTT	CASSLAPQGAKSPLHF
-	TRBV11-3	-	TRBJ2-1	TGTGCCAGCAGCTTAAGTAGTTACAATGAGCAGTTCTTC	CASSLSSYNEQFF
few	TRBV10-3	-	TRBJ1-2	TGTGCCATCAGTGACGTGGCTCAGGGCCCCTCTAACTATGGCTACACCTTC	CAISDVAQGPSNYGYTF
-	TRBV4-3	TRBD1	TRBJ2-5	TGCGCCAGCAGCCAAGAATACAGGGGCGAGACCCAGTACTTC	CASSQEYRGETQYF
-	TRBV5-1	TRBD1	TRBJ2-7	TGCGCCAGCAGCTTGGACGGCAGGGGGCTTTACGAGCAGTACTTC	CASSLDGRGLYEQYF
once	TRBV10-3	-	TRBJ2-7	TGTGCCATCAGTGGGAGGGTCAGCTCCTACGAGCAGTACTTC	CAISGRVSSYEQYF